A single sample is the source of the 11 T cell receptor beta chains below, sequenced in a study of post-analysis software for immune sequencing data. The study's findings and limits: Four or five TRBV segments were significantly more frequent in patients than in controls. TRBV5-6, TRBV5-1 and TRBV20-1 were among these segments.

Their target antigens are unknown. The library was made from cDNA and included unique molecular identifiers. Each CDR3 protein gets one entry after TCRdb re-called the PCR reads with MiXCR. The sample carries hundreds of thousands of distinct CDR3 sequences, about 27% recorded once. Sequenced: blood. Receptors were obtained from a girl under 18 with multiple sclerosis.

Concerning this clonotype itself: At one end the junction does not follow the germline gene, possibly because of a read error. This rearrangement joins TRBV5-1 to TRBJ1-2, with D unresolved. Germline lookup yields CDR1 SGHRS and CDR2 YFSETQ. This CDR3 is 13 amino acids long. In DNA, the CDR3 is TGCACCAGCAGCTCGGGTCAATCCTATGGCTACACCTTC. As protein: CTSSSGQSYGYTF. Full variable domain (missing parts from reference TRBV5-1 and TRBJ1-2): KAGVTQTPRYLIKTRGQQVTLSCSPISGHRSVSWYQQTPGQGLQFLFEYFSETQRNKGNFPGRFSGRQFSNSRSEMNVSTLELGDSALYLCTSSSGQSYGYTFGSGTRLTVV.

The gene calls are TRBV2 and TRBJ2-5; D unclear. Germline V gene lookup returns CDR1 SNHLY and CDR2 FYNNEI. The CDR3 is 10 residues long. The V end was cut by 7 bases, the J end by 5 bases, with 5 bases between. CDR3 bases: TGTGCCAGCATGGGGGAGACCCAGTACTTC. This gives the protein CASMGETQYF.

The J gene is TRBJ2-7, the V gene TRBV6-6; D is perhaps TRBD2 (5 bases). Trimming cost V 2 bases and J 6 bases, with 11 bases left between them. The CDR3 is made up of 13 amino acids. Per germline, CDR1 MNHNY and CDR2 SVGAGI (reference sequence). The CDR3 DNA sequence: TGTGCCAGCAGTTACCGTACAGAGGGCGAGCAGTACTTC. Amino acids: CASSYRTEGEQYF.

The V and J genes are TRBV6-6 and TRBJ2-1, with TRBD2 as a possible D gene (6 bases). Germline assignment: CDR1 MNHNY and CDR2 SVGAGI (reference sequence). The V gene lost 2 bases and the J gene lost 6 bases, with 14 bases spanning the gap. The CDR3 covers 15 residues. DNA for the CDR3: TGTGCCAGCAGTTACGGGTCGGGAGTTATCAATGAGCAGTTCTTC. Amino acid sequence: CASSYGSGVINEQFF.

The V and J genes are TRBV24-1 and TRBJ2-2; D unresolved. Germline V gives CDR1 KGHDR, CDR2 SFDVKD. The CDR3 spans 15 residues. V was shortened by 3 bases and J by 3 bases, with 10 bases between the two germline ends. This CDR3 reads CATSDPTRDTGELFF. DNA for the CDR3: TGTGCCACCAGTGATCCGACCCGGGACACCGGGGAGCTGTTTTTT.

The chain couples TRBV20-1 to TRBJ1-4; the D is unclear. The CDR3 has 14 residues. V shed 3 bases and J shed 15 bases, with 23 bases lying between them. Germline V CDR1 and CDR2: DFQATT, SNEGSKA (reference sequence). DNA of the CDR3: TGCAGTGCTAGCCCCCTCCCCACAGCCGTTGGGGTGTTTTTT. Translated: CSASPLPTAVGVFF.

The chain couples TRBV7-9 to TRBJ2-6, with no clear D. Germline V gene lookup returns CDR1 SEHNR and CDR2 FQNEAQ (reference sequence). V lost 5 bases to trimming and J lost 4 bases, with 12 bases between them. The length of the CDR3 is 15 residues. The CDR3 is CASSPPTSGANVLTF. The CDR3 nucleotides are TGTGCCAGCAGCCCCCCTACCTCAGGGGCCAACGTCCTGACTTTC.

This clonotype was recorded many times. CDR3 loop: CAITPGGGETQYF. CDR3 nucleotides: TGTGCCATCACCCCGGGAGGGGGGGAGACCCAGTACTTC. The chain joins TRBV10-3 to TRBJ2-5; 8 bases fit TRBD2. Germline trimming cut 7 bases from V and 5 bases from J; bases unmatched to any gene: 6. Germline CDR1 is ENHRY and CDR2 is SYGVKD. The CDR3 contains 13 residues.

This clonotype turned up a few times. This chain connects TRBV7-9 to TRBJ1-2; 7 nucleotides line up with TRBD1. Germline V lookup: CDR1 SEHNR, CDR2 FQNEAQ (reference sequence). After removal of 0 bases from V and 4 bases from J, the junction contained 2 bases not matched to a gene. The CDR3 extends over 14 amino acids. The CDR3, as DNA: TGTGCCAGCAGCTTAGCGGGACAGCTCTATGGCTACACCTTC. This translates into CASSLAGQLYGYTF.

This clonotype turned up a few times. The chain couples TRBV3-1 to TRBJ2-1; D is perhaps TRBD2 (5 bases). The germline V gene encodes CDR1 LGHDT and CDR2 YNNKEL (reference sequence). Trimming removed 1 base from V and 9 bases from J, with 16 bases in between. The CDR3 extends over 15 amino acids. This CDR3 is CASSQGPWERGEQFF. Here the CDR3 DNA reads TGTGCCAGCAGCCAAGGCCCCTGGGAGAGAGGTGAGCAGTTCTTC.

Remarks on this clonotype: A read error may account for a junction end that differs from germline. This sequence joins TRBV29-1 and TRBJ2-1; 9 nucleotides line up with TRBD2. Germline assignment: CDR1 SQVTM and CDR2 ANQGSEA. The CDR3 loop spans 14 amino acids. The CDR3 bases are TGCAGCGCAAGAGAGGCGGGAGGGCCTAATGAGCAGGTCTTC. Protein: CSAREAGGPNEQVF.